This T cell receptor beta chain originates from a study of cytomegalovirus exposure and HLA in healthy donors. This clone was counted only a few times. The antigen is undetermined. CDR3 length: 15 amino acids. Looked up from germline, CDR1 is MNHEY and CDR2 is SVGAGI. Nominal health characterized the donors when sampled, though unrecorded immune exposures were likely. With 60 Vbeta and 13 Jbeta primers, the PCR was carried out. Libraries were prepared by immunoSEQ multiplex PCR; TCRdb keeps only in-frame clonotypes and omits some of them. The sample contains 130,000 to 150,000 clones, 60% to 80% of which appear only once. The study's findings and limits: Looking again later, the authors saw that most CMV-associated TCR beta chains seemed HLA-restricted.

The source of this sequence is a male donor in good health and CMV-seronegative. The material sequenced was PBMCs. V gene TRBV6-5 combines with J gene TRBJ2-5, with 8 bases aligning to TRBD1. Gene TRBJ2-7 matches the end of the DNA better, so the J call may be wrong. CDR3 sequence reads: CASRKGQEAAYEQYF. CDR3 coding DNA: TGTGCCAGCAGAAAGGGACAGGAGGCTGCCTACGAGCAGTACTTC.